The 11 T cell receptor beta chains below come from one sample, sequenced in a study of T cell changes during pregnancy in multiple sclerosis. This table comes from immunoSEQ multiplex PCR, and its TCRdb copy is limited to in-frame clones, with some not included. The sample records over 45,000 clones, over 85% being singletons. The input for sequencing was peripheral blood, taken in the first trimester of pregnancy. These receptors came from a female donor with multiple sclerosis, enrolled in a pregnancy study.

This sequence joins TRBV5-1 and TRBJ2-5, with 13 bases fitting TRBD2. The ends lost 2 bases at V and 6 bases at J; junction bases unmatched: 4. Germline loops: CDR1 SGHRS, CDR2 YFSETQ. The CDR3 is 15 residues long. CDR3 sequence: CASSFTSGGAQTQYF. The CDR3, as DNA: TGCGCCAGCAGCTTCACTAGCGGGGGGGCCCAGACCCAGTACTTC.

V is TRBV27 and J is TRBJ1-1; 7 nucleotides line up with TRBD1. The CDR3 length is 17 residues. V was clipped by 4 bases and J by 3 bases; unmatched bases: 14. From germline, CDR1 is MNHEY and CDR2 SMNVEV (reference sequence). CDR3: CASSSTPIQGFHTEAFF. The DNA for the CDR3 is TGTGCCAGCAGTTCTACCCCGATACAGGGGTTCCACACTGAAGCTTTCTTT.

The genes are TRBV27 and TRBJ1-2, with TRBD1 matching 7 bases. The CDR3 consists of 13 residues. Trimming removed 4 bases from V and 4 bases from J; junction bases left unmatched: 3. Per the germline V gene, CDR1 is MNHEY and CDR2 is SMNVEV (reference sequence). CDR3 DNA: TGTGCCAGCAGTTCCCGGGACAGCTATGGCTACACCTTC. Translating gives CASSSRDSYGYTF.

This sequence joins TRBV7-9 and TRBJ1-5; 8 bases match TRBD1. Trimming at V came to 1 base and at J to 7 bases, leaving 9 bases not matched to a gene. Per the germline V gene, CDR1 is SEHNR and CDR2 is FQNEAQ (reference sequence). The CDR3 is made up of 16 amino acids. The chain's CDR3 is CASSLGIGQGSQPQHF. In DNA form, the CDR3 reads TGTGCCAGCAGCTTAGGGATCGGACAGGGAAGCCAGCCCCAGCATTTT.

The rearrangement links TRBV7-2 to TRBJ1-2, with 7 nucleotides matching TRBD1. Germline assignment: CDR1 SGHTA and CDR2 FQGNSA. V trimming: 1 base; J trimming: 4 bases; junction bases outside the gene matches: 3. CDR3 length equals 14 residues. In DNA form, the CDR3 reads TGTGCCAGCAGCTTAGGCGCAGGGGGCTATGGCTACACCTTC. Translating it yields CASSLGAGGYGYTF.

The genes are TRBV5-1 and TRBJ1-2; D is perhaps TRBD1 (5 bases). This CDR3 region has 14 residues. Germline lookup yields CDR1 SGHRS and CDR2 YFSETQ. V was trimmed by 2 bases and J by 4 bases, leaving 12 bases between them. DNA of the CDR3: TGCGCCAGCAGCTTTGACAGTGGAGCCTATGGCTACACCTTC. Protein sequence: CASSFDSGAYGYTF.

This clone was picked up a small number of times. This chain links TRBV7-2 with TRBJ1-5; D is ambiguous. The CDR3 has 13 residues. The germline gives CDR1 SGHTA, CDR2 FQGNSA. The V end was cut by 5 bases, the J end by 2 bases, with 7 bases between. The CDR3 sequence is CASSTQRNQPQHF. The DNA of the CDR3 is TGTGCCAGCAGCACACAGCGCAATCAGCCCCAGCATTTT.

The chain employs TRBV30 and TRBJ1-5; weak D call: TRBD1 (6 bases). CDR1 GTSNPN and CDR2 SVGIG come from the germline V gene (reference sequence). The CDR3 has 14 residues. V lost 3 bases to trimming and J lost 5 bases, with 14 bases between them. The CDR3 protein is CAWSRTAPDQPQHF. The DNA for the CDR3 is TGTGCCTGGAGCCGGACAGCTCCTGATCAGCCCCAGCATTTT.

This clone is a singleton in its sample. CDR3 DNA sequence: TGCGCCAGCAGCTTTGCAGGATCTGGTCAGCCCCAGCATTTT. This gives the protein CASSFAGSGQPQHF. This sequence joins TRBV5-1 and TRBJ1-5; no clear D. Trimming took off 2 bases at V and 6 bases at J, with 12 bases between the two ends. Germline V gene data show CDR1 as SGHRS and CDR2 as YFSETQ. The CDR3 has 14 residues.

This chain uses TRBV28 with TRBJ2-7; 8 bases are a match to TRBD1. This CDR3 is 14 amino acids long. From germline, CDR1 is MDHEN and CDR2 SYDVKM. The V and J ends lost 4 bases and 3 bases, in that order; junction bases with no gene match: 5. CDR3: CASSWGQVGYEQYF. The CDR3 DNA is TGTGCCAGCAGTTGGGGACAGGTAGGCTACGAGCAGTACTTC. Full variable domain (remainder filled in from reference TRBV28 and TRBJ2-7): DVKVTQSSRYLVKRTGEKVFLECVQDMDHENMFWYRQDPGLGLRLIYFSYDVKMKEKGDIPEGYSVSREKKERFSLILESASTNQTSMYLCASSWGQVGYEQYFGPGTRLTVT.

V is TRBV4-3 and J is TRBJ2-1, with TRBD2 as a possible D gene (5 bases). The CDR3 is 15 residues long. Per the germline V gene, CDR1 is LGHNA and CDR2 is YSLEER. The V end lost 0 bases, the J end lost 0 bases, and 6 bases lay between the germline ends. The CDR3 sequence: CASSQERVSYNEQFF. CDR3 DNA sequence: TGCGCCAGCAGCCAAGAGAGGGTCTCCTACAATGAGCAGTTCTTC.